The present TCR beta chain was sequenced within a study of T-cell reconstitution after alpha-beta-depleted transplantation in children. Germline loops: CDR1 SGDLS, CDR2 YYNGEE. The CDR3 is 14 residues long. The ends were cut back, 3 bases at V and 8 bases at J, with 15 bases in the middle. Study results and caveats: The main origin of T-cell counts and diversity one year after transplant was newly produced T cells.

Unique molecular identifiers were built into the TCRbeta library. TCRdb re-derived calls from the PCR reads in MiXCR, one entry per CDR3 protein. The sample consists of 700,000 or so distinct CDR3 sequences, 10% to 15% of them appearing once. This clonotype was observed at least ten times. Antigen specificity is unknown. This chain connects TRBV9 to TRBJ2-1; tentatively, D is TRBD1 or TRBD2 (5 bases each). The specimen was PBMCs, collected before TCRalphabeta/CD19-depleted stem cell transplant. The TCR sequence derives from a girl aged 2 to 9 with congenital amegakaryocytic thrombocytopenia, due to receive a stem cell transplant. This chain's CDR3 is CASSDSGPLDEQFF. CDR3 bases: TGTGCCAGCAGCGACTCGGGACCGTTGGATGAGCAGTTCTTC.